This note documents a single T cell receptor (beta chain) sequence. Germline values: CDR1 MGHRA, CDR2 YSYEKL. The CDR3 is 16 residues long. Trimming removed 0 bases at V and 0 bases at J, with 12 bases between. TCRdb analysed the 5' RACE reads with MiXCR anew, one entry per CDR3 protein. The sample lists around 390,000 distinct CDR3 sequences, about 15% occurring once. The data were obtained in a study of T-cell memory formation after mild COVID-19. This chain links TRBV4-1 with TRBJ2-7; possibly TRBD2 for D (5 bases). The clonotype comes from a man younger than 30 who had mild COVID-19 (a few samples of this study predate the infection). Cell type and time point are not known. Sequencing was carried out using PBMCs or a T cell subset sorted from them (not recorded which). CDR3 sequence reads: CASSQDPRVVSYEQYF. The CDR3 coding sequence is TGCGCCAGCAGCCAAGATCCGAGGGTCGTCTCCTACGAGCAGTACTTC.